Listed below are T cell receptor beta chains from one sample, sequenced in a study of cytomegalovirus exposure and HLA in healthy donors. Repertoires were generated with immunoSEQ multiplex PCR, while TCRdb's copy carries only in-frame clones and drops some. The top ten clones hold about 3.9% of a sample with about 97,000 clones, 85% to 90% of them seen once. The specimen was PBMCs. These receptors were collected from a man aged 25-45 years in good health and CMV-seronegative. Each CDR3 is given with its conserved first and last residue. D genes are given only for firm matches. For some rows the clone size is stated as once, few or many, or as a class when expanded; others skip it.

V gene	J gene	D gene	clone size	CDR3 DNA	CDR3 protein
TRBV28	TRBJ2-7	-	-	TGTGCCAGCACTCCACCAGAACAGTTCTACGAGCAGTACTTC	CASTPPEQFYEQYF
TRBV12-5	TRBJ2-5	TRBD2	-	TGTGCTAGTGGTTTGAGCGGGAGAGAGACCCAGTACTTC	CASGLSGRETQYF
TRBV27	TRBJ2-7	-	-	TGTGCCAGCAGTTTACGAGGGGGCTACGAGCAGTACTTC	CASSLRGGYEQYF
TRBV5-1	TRBJ1-2	TRBD1	-	TGCGCCAGCAGCTCGGGACAGGGTTCCTATGGCTACACCTTC	CASSSGQGSYGYTF
TRBV7-3	TRBJ2-1	TRBD2	-	TGTGCCAGCAGCCGTAGCGGGGGGGCCCTCAATGAGCAGTTCTTC	CASSRSGGALNEQFF
TRBV7-9	TRBJ2-1	-	-	TGTGCCAGCCTCACAGGCTCCTACAATGAGCAGTTCTTC	CASLTGSYNEQFF
TRBV28	TRBJ2-6	-	-	TGTGCCAGCAGTTCCACTTCCCTCGAGATAGACTCTGGGGCCAACGTCCTGACTTTC	CASSSTSLEIDSGANVLTF
TRBV11-1	TRBJ2-7	-	once	TGTGCCAGCAGCACGCGGGACGGAACCTACGAGCAGTACTTC	CASSTRDGTYEQYF
TRBV28	TRBJ2-3	TRBD1	-	TGTGCCAGCAGTCCTACGACAGGGACGACAGATACGCAGTATTTT	CASSPTTGTTDTQYF
TRBV9	TRBJ2-3	TRBD2	-	TGTGCCAGCAGCCTTAGAGGCGGGAGGTTGTCAACGACAGATACGCAGTATTTT	CASSLRGGRLSTTDTQYF
TRBV11-1	TRBJ2-1	TRBD2	-	TGTGCCAGCGGAGTACTAGCGGGGGGTATTAGCTCCTACAATGAGCAGTTCTTC	CASGVLAGGISSYNEQFF
TRBV2	TRBJ1-6	-	-	TGTGCCAGCAGGGTTTCAGGGCCCTCCTATAATTCACCCCTCCACTTT	CASRVSGPSYNSPLHF
TRBV21-1	TRBJ1-2	-	-	TGTGCCAGCAGCAAAGCGCGTCGGGACAGGGGGCGCGATGGCTACACCTTC	CASSKARRDRGRDGYTF
TRBV5-8	TRBJ2-2	TRBD2	-	TGTGCCAGCAGCTTCTTTAGCGGGAGGAGCACCGGGGAGCTGTTTTTT	CASSFFSGRSTGELFF
TRBV2	TRBJ1-5	-	-	TGTGCCAGCATGGACAGTTATAGCAATCAGCCCCAGCACTTT	CASMDSYSNQPQHF
TRBV7-8	TRBJ2-1	TRBD2	-	TGTGCCAGCAGCTTAGTGGCTAGCGGGAGGCTCCATGAGCAGTTCTTC	CASSLVASGRLHEQFF
TRBV19	TRBJ1-5	TRBD1	-	TGTGCCAGTAGTAACAGGGGAGACCAGCCCCAGCATTTT	CASSNRGDQPQHF
TRBV30	TRBJ1-1	-	-	TGTGCCGCGCACAGGCGTAGGAACACTGAAGCTTTCTTT	CAAHRRRNTEAFF
TRBV2	TRBJ1-1	-	few	TGTGCCAGCAGTGAGTCTAGGAGCACTGAAGCTTTCTTT	CASSESRSTEAFF
TRBV29-1	TRBJ2-5	-	-	TGCAGCGCCGGAGCGCTAGCGAAGGGTGAGACCCAGTACTTC	CSAGALAKGETQYF
TRBV4-1	TRBJ1-6	-	-	TGCGCCAGCAGCCAAGAACCTAGAAGCTCCTATAATTCACCCCTCCACTTT	CASSQEPRSSYNSPLHF
TRBV28	TRBJ2-1	TRBD2	-	TGTGCCAGCACCCAAACGGGGGGGTCCTACAATGAGCAGTTCTTC	CASTQTGGSYNEQFF
TRBV4-1	TRBJ2-7	TRBD1	-	TGCGCCAGCAGCCAGGGACAGGGCGTCTACGAGCAGTACTTC	CASSQGQGVYEQYF
TRBV29-1	TRBJ2-5	TRBD2	-	TGCAGCGCGCGGGGGGGAGTGGTGACCCAGTACTTC	CSARGGVVTQYF
TRBV29-1	TRBJ1-2	-	-	TGCAGCGTTGAAGATCGCAGGGTAGGTGGCTACACCTTC	CSVEDRRVGGYTF
TRBV2	TRBJ1-5	-	-	TGTGCCAGCAGCCAGATTAGCAATCAGCCCCAGCATTTT	CASSQISNQPQHF
TRBV6-1	TRBJ2-7	TRBD1	-	TGTGCCAGCAGCGAATTTGGACAGGGCTACTACGAGCAGTACTTC	CASSEFGQGYYEQYF
TRBV2	TRBJ2-7	-	-	TGTGCCAGCAGGGACGGTACCACAGGATTATACGAGCAGTACTTC	CASRDGTTGLYEQYF
TRBV4-1	TRBJ1-6	TRBD1	-	TGCGCCAGCAGCCAACCCCGACAGGGGAGTTATTCACCCCTCCACTTT	CASSQPRQGSYSPLHF
TRBV19	TRBJ2-2	-	-	TGTGCCACCTCTACCGGGACACTAGACACCGGGGAGCTGTTTTTT	CATSTGTLDTGELFF
TRBV7-2	TRBJ2-7	TRBD1	-	TGTGCCAGAAACCGGGACAGTAATTTCTACGAGCAGTACTTC	CARNRDSNFYEQYF
TRBV7-3	TRBJ2-1	-	-	TGTGCCAGCAGCATGGGCATCTCCAATGAGCAGTTCTTC	CASSMGISNEQFF
TRBV13	TRBJ2-7	-	once	TGTGCCAGCACCATCCTCGCTGGCGGGGAATACGAGCAGTACTTC	CASTILAGGEYEQYF
TRBV19	TRBJ1-5	-	-	TGTGCCAGTAGTATCTTGACAGGTGGTAGCAATCAGCCCCAGCATTTT	CASSILTGGSNQPQHF
TRBV4-3	TRBJ1-2	TRBD1	-	TGCGCCAGCAGCCAAGTGGGACAGGGGGAGGGCTACACCTTC	CASSQVGQGEGYTF
TRBV18	TRBJ2-3	-	-	TGTGCCAGCTCACGCGAAACCGGCACAGATACGCAGTATTTT	CASSRETGTDTQYF
TRBV28	TRBJ1-6	-	-	TGTGCCAGCAGTGAGCCTCAGGCGGGTAATTCACCCCTCCACTTT	CASSEPQAGNSPLHF
TRBV29-1	TRBJ2-7	TRBD2	-	TGCAGCGTTGACGAGCGGGGGGGAATGAGGAGACCCTACGAGCAGTACTTC	CSVDERGGMRRPYEQYF
TRBV5-3	TRBJ2-7	-	-	TGTGCCAGAAGCTTGGACAGGTGCGGCTACGAGCAGTACTTC	CARSLDRCGYEQYF
TRBV28	TRBJ2-7	TRBD2	-	TGTGCCAGCAGTTCGACTAGCGGGACCGAGCAGTACTTC	CASSSTSGTEQYF
TRBV4-1	TRBJ2-3	TRBD2	-	TGCGCCAGCAGCCCGCCGACCCGGGGGGGCCTAGATACGCAGTATTTT	CASSPPTRGGLDTQYF
TRBV28	TRBJ2-5	-	-	TGTGCCAGCAGTTTACTGTTAGGGGTTGGAATTGAGACCCAGTACTTC	CASSLLLGVGIETQYF
TRBV30	TRBJ1-2	-	-	TGTGCCTGGAGTGTACAGGGTGGAGGTGGCTACACCTTC	CAWSVQGGGGYTF
TRBV5-1	TRBJ2-2	TRBD2	-	TGCGCCAGCAGCTCAACTAGCGGGGCGAACACCGGGGAGCTGTTTTTT	CASSSTSGANTGELFF
TRBV10-3	TRBJ2-3	TRBD1	-	TGTGCCATCAGTCCCCCCGGGACAGACACAGATACGCAGTATTTT	CAISPPGTDTDTQYF
TRBV7-2	TRBJ2-1	TRBD2	-	TGTGCCAGCAGCTTGGCACGACTAGCGGGCCCCTCTAAATACAATGAGCAGTTCTTC	CASSLARLAGPSKYNEQFF
TRBV19	TRBJ1-1	TRBD1	-	TGTGCCAGTAAACAGGGGTCCTACACTGAAGCTTTCTTT	CASKQGSYTEAFF
TRBV6-1	TRBJ2-2	TRBD1	-	TGTGCCAGCAGTGTGTGGGGGACAGAGTACGCCGGGGAGCTGTTTTTT	CASSVWGTEYAGELFF
TRBV27	TRBJ1-5	-	-	TGTGCCACCAGTATGGTCGGGGGACGACTAGATCAGCCCCAGCATTTT	CATSMVGGRLDQPQHF
TRBV7-8	TRBJ2-7	-	-	TGTGCCAGCAGCAAAGAGATTCTGTACGAGCAGTACTTC	CASSKEILYEQYF
TRBV7-9	TRBJ2-4	-	once	TGTGCCAGCAGCTTAGATGTCCTCCAGTACTTC	CASSLDVLQYF
TRBV20-1	TRBJ2-5	-	few	TGCAGTGCCAGTCCCAAAGAGACCCAGTACTTC	CSASPKETQYF
TRBV21-1	TRBJ2-7	-	-	TGTGCCAGCAGCGCGGACAGGACCTCCTACGAGCAGTACTTC	CASSADRTSYEQYF
TRBV4-1	TRBJ2-2	TRBD2	once	TGCGCCAGCAGCCAGAGCGGGGGGGCCAAGAGCGGGTCTAGGAGGGAGCTGTTTTTT	CASSQSGGAKSGSRRELFF